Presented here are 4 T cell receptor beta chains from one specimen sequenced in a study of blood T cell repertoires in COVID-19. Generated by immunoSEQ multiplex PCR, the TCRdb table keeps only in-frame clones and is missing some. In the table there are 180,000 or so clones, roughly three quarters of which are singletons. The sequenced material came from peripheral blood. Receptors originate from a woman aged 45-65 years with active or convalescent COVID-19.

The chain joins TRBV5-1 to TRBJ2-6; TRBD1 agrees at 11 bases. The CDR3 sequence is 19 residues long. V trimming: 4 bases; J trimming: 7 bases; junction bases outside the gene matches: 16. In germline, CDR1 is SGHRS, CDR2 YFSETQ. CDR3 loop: CASSTGSRRDRGFANVLTF. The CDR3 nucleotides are TGCGCCAGCAGCACGGGAAGCCGCCGGGACAGGGGGTTTGCCAACGTCCTGACTTTC.

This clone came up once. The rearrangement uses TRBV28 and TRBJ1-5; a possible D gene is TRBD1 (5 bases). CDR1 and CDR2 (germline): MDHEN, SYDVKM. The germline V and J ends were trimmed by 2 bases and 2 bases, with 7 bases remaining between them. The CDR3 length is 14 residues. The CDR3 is CASSLSRGNQPQHF. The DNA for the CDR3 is TGTGCCAGCAGTTTAAGCAGGGGCAATCAGCCCCAGCATTTT.

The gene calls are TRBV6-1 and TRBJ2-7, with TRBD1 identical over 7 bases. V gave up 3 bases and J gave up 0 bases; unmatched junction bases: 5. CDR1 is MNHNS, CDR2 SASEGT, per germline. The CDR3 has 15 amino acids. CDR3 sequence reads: CASSEATGVSYEQYF. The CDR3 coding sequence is TGTGCCAGCAGTGAGGCCACAGGGGTCTCCTACGAGCAGTACTTC.

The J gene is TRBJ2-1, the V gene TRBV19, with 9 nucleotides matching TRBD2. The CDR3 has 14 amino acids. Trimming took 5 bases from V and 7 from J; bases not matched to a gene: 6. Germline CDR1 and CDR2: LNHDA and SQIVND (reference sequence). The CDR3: CASSEAGGRNEQFF. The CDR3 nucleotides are TGTGCCAGTAGTGAAGCGGGAGGTAGGAATGAGCAGTTCTTC.